This T cell receptor beta chain was recorded in a study of post-analysis software for immune sequencing data. Study-level points and caveats: Samples made in the same batch grouped tightly together by F measure.

This clonotype has more than one count but fewer than ten. Its antigen is still unknown. Presence of unique molecular identifiers characterized the TCR beta cDNA libraries. Researchers reported some 500,000 cDNA molecules coming from approximately 0.95 to 9.8 million T cells. TCRdb ran MiXCR on the PCR reads and lists one entry per CDR3 protein. The table lists about 570,000 distinct CDR3 sequences, 30% to 40% of them singletons. Sequences were obtained from blood. This clonotype was sampled from a girl between 2 and 17 years old with multiple sclerosis.

CDR3 region: CASSLSCHADGYTF. CDR3 DNA: TGTGCCAGCAGCTTAAGCTGCCACGCTGACGGCTACACCTTC. This rearrangement joins TRBV5-7 to TRBJ1-2, with D hard to call. TRBV5-7 is noted as an ORF with a role that remains uncertain. V lost 2 bases and J 8 bases, leaving 16 bases between the germline ends. The CDR3 runs to 14 residues.